This entry lists 22 T cell receptor beta chains sequenced from one sample in a study of T-cell reconstitution after alpha-beta-depleted transplantation in children. The authors prepared the TCRbeta library with unique molecular identifiers. MiXCR was run by TCRdb on the PCR reads, yielding one entry per CDR3 protein. The repertoire includes a few hundred thousand distinct CDR3 sequences, more than 10% of them detected once, and 3.5% to 4.5% sits in the top ten. Sequencing used PBMCs, obtained from the stem cell graft. The receptors were gathered from a human donor who donated a stem cell graft to a child with Fanconi anemia.

The chain links TRBV12-3 or TRBV12-4 to TRBJ1-2; D ambiguous. The CDR3 is 12 amino acids. With 3 bases removed from V and 9 bases from J, the gap between germline ends came to 11 bases. The CDR3 loop reads CASSFPVGRYTF. Written as DNA, the CDR3 is TGTGCCAGCAGTTTCCCAGTGGGTCGCTACACCTTC.

Concerning this clonotype itself: A much larger clone differs by one base, so this may be a read error. The gene calls are TRBV12-5 and TRBJ2-5, with a tentative D call TRBD1 (6 bases). Germline V lookup: CDR1 LGHNT, CDR2 FRNRAP. The CDR3 covers 17 residues. V lost 1 base to trimming and J lost 6 bases, with 21 bases between them. In nucleotides, the CDR3 is TGTGCTAGTGGTTTGGCTCTCAATCCGGGACACGCGAAGACCCAGTACTTC. Translated: CASGLALNPGHAKTQYF.

This clonotype was seen a handful of times. The chain recombines TRBV28 with TRBJ2-2, with TRBD1 identical over 7 bases. CDR1 is MDHEN, CDR2 SYDVKM, per germline. There are 16 residues in the CDR3. V dropped 5 bases and J dropped 0; count of bases not matched to a gene: 6. CDR3 DNA: TGTGCCAGCAGTCGAACCGGGACAGCGAACACCGGGGAGCTGTTTTTT. Amino acids: CASSRTGTANTGELFF.

This clonotype was recorded a few times. The V call is TRBV18, the J call TRBJ1-5, with D tentatively TRBD1 (5 bases). Trimming cost V 5 bases and J 0 bases, with 17 bases left between them. The germline V gene encodes CDR1 KGHSH and CDR2 LQKENI. The CDR3 is 17 residues long. The CDR3, as DNA: TGTGCCAGCTCATCTGCTGCCGGGACGGTTAGCAATCAGCCCCAGCATTTT. It yields the protein CASSSAAGTVSNQPQHF. The full variable domain, in which reference TRBV18 and TRBJ1-5 provide the parts outside the CDR3, is NAGVMQNPRHLVRRRGQEARLRCSPMKGHSHVYWYRQLPEEGLKFMVYLQKENIIDESGMPKERFSAEFPKEGPSILRIQQVVRGDSAAYFCASSSAAGTVSNQPQHFGDGTRLSIL.

The chain's CDR3 is CASSQESGGRVEAFF. CDR3 in DNA: TGCGCCAGCAGCCAAGAGTCGGGGGGGAGGGTTGAAGCTTTCTTT. V gene TRBV4-3 combines with J gene TRBJ1-1; D might be TRBD1 (5 bases). Trimming shortened V by 0 bases and J by 7 bases, and 15 bases separated the two germline ends. CDR3 length: 15 residues. The germline V gene encodes CDR1 LGHNA and CDR2 YSLEER.

This chain's CDR3 is CATPHPSIGYTF. CDR3 nucleotides: TGTGCCACCCCACACCCCAGCATTGGCTACACCTTC. The chain uses TRBV2 and TRBJ1-2; no clear D gene. CDR3 size: 12 residues. The germline gives CDR1 SNHLY, CDR2 FYNNEI. The V end lost 10 bases, the J end lost 7 bases, and 16 bases lay between the germline ends. The full variable domain, its missing parts supplied by reference TRBV2 and TRBJ1-2, is EPEVTQTPSHQVTQMGQEVILRCVPISNHLYFYWYRQILGQKVEFLVSFYNNEISEKSEIFDDQFSVERPDGSNFTLKIRSTKLEDSAMYFCATPHPSIGYTFGSGTRLTVV.

CDR3 region: CASSDRGAYGELFF. For the CDR3, the DNA is TGTGCCAGCAGCGACAGGGGGGCGTACGGGGAGCTGTTTTTT. The chain couples TRBV13 to TRBJ2-2; the match to TRBD1 covers 9 bases. V shed 5 bases, J shed 7 bases, and the junction held 5 bases outside the gene matches. Germline V gene sequence: CDR1 PRHDT, CDR2 FYEKMQ (reference sequence). CDR3 length: 14 amino acids.

The V call is TRBV3-1, the J call TRBJ2-2; maybe TRBD1 (6 bases). CDR1 LGHDT and CDR2 YNNKEL come from the germline V gene (reference sequence). The length of the CDR3 is 15 residues. V was cut by 3 bases and J by 2 bases, with 10 bases left in between. CDR3 residues: CASSQTGTNTGELFF. The DNA for the CDR3 is TGTGCCAGCAGCCAGACCGGGACAAACACCGGGGAGCTGTTTTTT.

The chain is built from TRBV11-2 and TRBJ2-1, with TRBD1 identical over 7 bases. Germline V gene data show CDR1 as SGHAT and CDR2 as FQNNGV. The V segment lost 5 bases and the J segment 9 bases; nucleotides outside the gene matches: 16. The CDR3 runs 16 residues. Here the CDR3 DNA reads TGTGCCAGCAGCCGCCCCTCTTTGACAGGGAGCAGTGAGCAGTTCTTC. Protein: CASSRPSLTGSSEQFF.

This clonotype was observed many times. The V gene is TRBV20-1, the J gene TRBJ2-3; D remains ambiguous. This CDR3 has 14 residues. Per the germline V gene, CDR1 is DFQATT and CDR2 is SNEGSKA (reference sequence). Trimming shortened V by 4 bases and J by 1 base, and 12 bases separated the two germline ends. The DNA of the CDR3 is TGCAGTGCTAACATCCGGCCCCGCACAGATACGCAGTATTTT. It is translated as CSANIRPRTDTQYF.

This clonotype occurred many times. The chain couples TRBV11-2 to TRBJ2-3; D is possibly TRBD2 (5 bases). From germline, CDR1 is SGHAT and CDR2 FQNNGV. V was pared by 3 bases and J by 1 base, with 14 bases between. The CDR3 is 16 amino acids. The CDR3 DNA sequence: TGTGCCAGCAGCTTCACTTCGGAGGTTGGCACAGATACGCAGTATTTT. As protein: CASSFTSEVGTDTQYF. The entire variable domain, with the rest obtained from reference TRBV11-2 and TRBJ2-3, is as follows: EAGVAQSPRYKIIEKRQSVAFWCNPISGHATLYWYQQILGQGPKLLIQFQNNGVVDDSQLPKDRFSAERLKGVDSTLKIQPAKLEDSAVYLCASSFTSEVGTDTQYFGPGTRLTVL.

There are a few counts of this clonotype. The junction does not match germline at one end; this may be a read error. The V and J genes are TRBV18 and TRBJ2-3, with D maybe TRBD1 (7 bases). The CDR3 length is 14 residues. Germline values: CDR1 KGHSH, CDR2 LQKENI. The CDR3 bases are TGTGCCAGCTCCCCACAGGGGAGGCAAGATACGCAGTATTTT. Encoded protein: CASSPQGRQDTQYF.

This clonotype was found many times. The chain joins TRBV4-2 to TRBJ1-2; D not certain. Trimming took off 4 bases at V and 4 bases at J, with 13 bases between the two ends. Germline loops: CDR1 LGHNA, CDR2 YNFKEQ. CDR3 size: 14 residues. CDR3 sequence (DNA): TGTGCCAGCAGCCTCGCACCAGTGGGCTATGGCTACACCTTC. Its translation: CASSLAPVGYGYTF.

The chain uses TRBV5-4 and TRBJ1-2; 11 bases line up with TRBD1. CDR1 and CDR2 from the germline V gene are SGHNT and YYREEE (reference sequence). J lost 3 bases, V lost 3 bases, and 7 bases had no gene match. The CDR3 spans 16 residues. The CDR3 bases are TGTGCCAGCAGCTGGGGACCGGGACAGGGGGACTATGGCTACACCTTC. Translation: CASSWGPGQGDYGYTF.

This clonotype appeared many times. J is TRBJ1-2 and V is TRBV7-8, with 9 bases lining up with TRBD1. This CDR3 comprises 13 residues. Germline V gene lookup returns CDR1 SGHVS and CDR2 FQNEAQ. J lost 9 bases, V lost 5 bases, and 7 bases had no gene match. The CDR3 loop reads CASSPRDRVRYTF. The CDR3 nucleotides read TGTGCCAGCAGCCCCCGGGACAGGGTTCGCTACACCTTC. The full variable domain, rest sourced from reference TRBV7-8 and TRBJ1-2, is GAGVSQSPRYKVAKRGQDVALRCDPISGHVSLFWYQQALGQGPEFLTYFQNEAQLDKSGLPSDRFFAERPEGSVSTLKIQRTQQEDSAVYLCASSPRDRVRYTFGSGTRLTVV.

This rearrangement joins TRBV5-1 to TRBJ2-3, with TRBD2 as a possible D gene (7 bases). Germline-derived CDR1 and CDR2 are SGHRS and YFSETQ. This CDR3 region has 14 residues. V shed 4 bases and J shed 1 base, with 10 bases lying between them. The CDR3: CASSEGGGTDTQYF. Here the CDR3 DNA reads TGCGCCAGCAGCGAGGGGGGGGGCACAGATACGCAGTATTTT. The full variable domain, completed using reference TRBV5-1 and TRBJ2-3, is KAGVTQTPRYLIKTRGQQVTLSCSPISGHRSVSWYQQTPGQGLQFLFEYFSETQRNKGNFPGRFSGRQFSNSRSEMNVSTLELGDSALYLCASSEGGGTDTQYFGPGTRLTVL.

A few counts support this clonotype. The chain has TRBV18 and TRBJ2-1; a weak D match, TRBD1 (6 bases). The CDR3 is 15 residues long. The germline V gene encodes CDR1 KGHSH and CDR2 LQKENI. V gave up 4 bases and J gave up 6 bases, with 16 bases separating them. CDR3 in DNA: TGTGCCAGCTCACGTAACAGAGGGGGAACCAATGAGCAGTTCTTC. Translation gives CASSRNRGGTNEQFF. Complete variable domain (other parts from reference TRBV18 and TRBJ2-1): NAGVMQNPRHLVRRRGQEARLRCSPMKGHSHVYWYRQLPEEGLKFMVYLQKENIIDESGMPKERFSAEFPKEGPSILRIQQVVRGDSAAYFCASSRNRGGTNEQFFGPGTRLTVL.

As DNA, the CDR3 is TGTGCCAGCAGCCTTGCAGCGGCCCTGGGGAATGAGCAGTTCTTC. Its translation: CASSLAAALGNEQFF. The V and J genes are TRBV7-2 and TRBJ2-1; D is possibly TRBD2 (5 bases). V dropped 5 bases and J dropped 7 bases, with 18 bases sitting between them. This CDR3 has 15 residues. CDR1 SGHTA and CDR2 FQGNSA come from the germline V gene. The variable domain in full, completed from reference TRBV7-2 and TRBJ2-1, reads GAGVSQSPSNKVTEKGKDVELRCDPISGHTALYWYRQSLGQGLEFLIYFQGNSAPDKSGLPSDRFSAERTGGSVSTLTIQRTQQEDSAVYLCASSLAAALGNEQFFGPGTRLTVL.

This clonotype was recorded a few times. This chain uses TRBV29-1 with TRBJ1-1; a possible D gene is TRBD1 (5 bases). The V gene's germline CDR1 is SQVTM and CDR2 ANQGSEA. The V gene lost 7 bases and the J gene lost 6 bases, with 18 bases spanning the gap. The CDR3 is 13 residues long. The CDR3 loop reads CSGAPREGAEAFF. The CDR3 DNA reads TGCAGCGGGGCACCCAGGGAAGGGGCTGAAGCTTTCTTT.

This clonotype was seen many times. The rearrangement joins TRBV20-1 to TRBJ1-2; TRBD1 is a possible D gene (6 bases). There are 14 residues in the CDR3. Germline values: CDR1 DFQATT, CDR2 SNEGSKA (reference sequence). V lost 5 bases and J lost 4, with 17 bases in between. CDR3 bases: TGCAGTGCTCCTGAAGTATCCAGGGGCTATGGCTACACCTTC. Its translation: CSAPEVSRGYGYTF.

The V call is TRBV28, the J call TRBJ1-5, with D unclear. The CDR3 length is 14 residues. V was clipped by 5 bases and J by 0 bases, with 8 bases between them. Germline V gene sequence: CDR1 MDHEN, CDR2 SYDVKM. The chain's CDR3 is CASSARLSNQPQHF. In DNA form, the CDR3 reads TGTGCCAGCAGTGCGAGGCTTAGCAATCAGCCCCAGCATTTT.

Worth noting for this clonotype: This may be a read error, as it is one base from a much larger clone. No conserved phenylalanine or tryptophan is present at the end of the CDR3, so a read error is the likely explanation. The V and J genes are TRBV7-9 and TRBJ1-2, with D unresolved. Germline V lookup: CDR1 SEHNR, CDR2 FQNEAQ (reference sequence). This CDR3 region has 17 residues. V lost 5 bases and J lost 0, with 19 bases in between. The CDR3 sequence is CASSPRRTVPANYGYTC. CDR3 DNA: TGTGCCAGCAGCCCTCGACGGACGGTTCCAGCTAACTATGGCTACACCTGC.